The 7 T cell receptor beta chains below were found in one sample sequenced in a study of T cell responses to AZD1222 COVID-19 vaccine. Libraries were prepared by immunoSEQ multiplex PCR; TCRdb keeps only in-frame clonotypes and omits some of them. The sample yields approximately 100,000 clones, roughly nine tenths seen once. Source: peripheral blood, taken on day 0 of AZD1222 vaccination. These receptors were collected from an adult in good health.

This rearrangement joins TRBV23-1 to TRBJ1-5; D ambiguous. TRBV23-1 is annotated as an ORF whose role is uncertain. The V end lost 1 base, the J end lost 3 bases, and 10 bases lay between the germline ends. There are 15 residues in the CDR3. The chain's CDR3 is CASSQCSGTNQPQHF. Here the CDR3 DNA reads TGCGCCAGCAGTCAATGTTCAGGTACCAATCAGCCCCAGCATTTT.

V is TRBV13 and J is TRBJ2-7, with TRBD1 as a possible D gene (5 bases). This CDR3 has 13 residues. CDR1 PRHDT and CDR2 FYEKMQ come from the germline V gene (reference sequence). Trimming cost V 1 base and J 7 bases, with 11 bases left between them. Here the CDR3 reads CASSLVQAREQYF. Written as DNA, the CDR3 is TGTGCCAGCAGCTTAGTACAGGCCCGAGAGCAGTACTTC.

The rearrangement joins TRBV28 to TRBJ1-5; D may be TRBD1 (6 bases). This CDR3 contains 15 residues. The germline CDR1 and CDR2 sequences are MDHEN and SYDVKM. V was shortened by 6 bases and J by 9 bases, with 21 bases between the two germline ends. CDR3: CASSQPTGMARPQHF. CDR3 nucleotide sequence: TGTGCCAGCAGCCAACCGACAGGTATGGCTCGGCCCCAGCATTTT.

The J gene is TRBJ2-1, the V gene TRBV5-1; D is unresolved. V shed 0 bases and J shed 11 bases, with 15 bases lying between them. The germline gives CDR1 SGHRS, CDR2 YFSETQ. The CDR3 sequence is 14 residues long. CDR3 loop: CASSLASPNDQQFF. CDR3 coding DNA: TGCGCCAGCAGCTTGGCCAGCCCGAATGATCAGCAGTTCTTC.

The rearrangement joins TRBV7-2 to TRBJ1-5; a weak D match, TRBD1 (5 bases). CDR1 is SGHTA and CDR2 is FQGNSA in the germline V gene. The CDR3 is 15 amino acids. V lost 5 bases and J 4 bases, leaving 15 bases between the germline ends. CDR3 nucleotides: TGTGCCAGCAGCCCCGGGACCCCTAGGAATCAGCCCCAGCATTTT. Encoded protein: CASSPGTPRNQPQHF.

CDR3 loop: CASSPRANYGYTF. Written as DNA, the CDR3 is TGTGCCAGTAGTCCCCGGGCCAACTATGGCTACACCTTC. The chain recombines TRBV19 with TRBJ1-2; D gene ambiguous. CDR3 length: 13 amino acids. The germline V gene encodes CDR1 LNHDA and CDR2 SQIVND (reference sequence). Trimming removed 5 bases from V and 2 bases from J, with 9 bases in between.

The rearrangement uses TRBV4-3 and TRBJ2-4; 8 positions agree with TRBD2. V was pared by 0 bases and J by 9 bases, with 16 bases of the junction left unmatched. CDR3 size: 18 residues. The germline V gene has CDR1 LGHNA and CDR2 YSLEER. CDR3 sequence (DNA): TGCGCCAGCAGCCAAGATTGGGCCGCTAGCGGGCTCGGCGGCATTCAGTACTTC. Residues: CASSQDWAASGLGGIQYF.